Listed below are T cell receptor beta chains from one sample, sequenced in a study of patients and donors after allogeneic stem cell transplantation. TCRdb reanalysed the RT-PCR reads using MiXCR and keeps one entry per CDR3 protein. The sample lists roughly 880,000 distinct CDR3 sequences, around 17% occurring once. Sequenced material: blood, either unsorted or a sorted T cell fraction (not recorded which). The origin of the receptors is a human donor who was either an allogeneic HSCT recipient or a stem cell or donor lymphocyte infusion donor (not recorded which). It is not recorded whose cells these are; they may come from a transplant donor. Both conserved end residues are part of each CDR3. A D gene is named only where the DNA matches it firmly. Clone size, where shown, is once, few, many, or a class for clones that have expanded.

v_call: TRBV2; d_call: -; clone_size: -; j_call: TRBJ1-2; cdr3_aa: CASSDGLNIRGGYTF; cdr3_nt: TGTGCCAGCAGTGACGGTCTAAATATTCGGGGTGGCTACACCTTC
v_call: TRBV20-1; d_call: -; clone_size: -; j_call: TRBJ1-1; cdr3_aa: CSAGLPGSTEAFF; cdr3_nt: TGCAGTGCTGGGCTCCCCGGGAGCACTGAAGCTTTCTTT
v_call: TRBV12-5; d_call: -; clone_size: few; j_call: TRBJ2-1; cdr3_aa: CASGLATRLDNEQFF; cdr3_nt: TGTGCTAGTGGTTTGGCTACCCGACTAGACAATGAGCAGTTCTTC
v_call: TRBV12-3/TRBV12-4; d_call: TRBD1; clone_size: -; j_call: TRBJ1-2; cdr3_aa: CASRSGGKTPYNYGYTF; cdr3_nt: TGTGCCAGCAGGTCAGGGGGTAAGACCCCCTATAACTATGGCTACACCTTC
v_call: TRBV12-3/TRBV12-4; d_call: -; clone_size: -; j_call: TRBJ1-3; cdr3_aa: CASRSGGRSGNTIYF; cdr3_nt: TGTGCCAGCAGGTCGGGAGGGCGCTCTGGAAACACCATATATTTT
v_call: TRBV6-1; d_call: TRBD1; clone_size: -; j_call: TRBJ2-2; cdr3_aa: CASSRDRGIGELFF; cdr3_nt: TGTGCCAGCAGTCGGGACAGGGGAATCGGGGAGCTGTTTTTT
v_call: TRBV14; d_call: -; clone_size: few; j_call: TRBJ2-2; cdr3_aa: CASSPARGSTGELFF; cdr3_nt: TGTGCCAGCAGCCCGGCCCGGGGGTCCACCGGGGAGCTGTTTTTT
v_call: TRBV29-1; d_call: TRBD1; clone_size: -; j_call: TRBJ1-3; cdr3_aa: CSVDWTGTGNTIYF; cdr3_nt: TGCAGCGTTGACTGGACAGGGACTGGAAACACCATATATTTT
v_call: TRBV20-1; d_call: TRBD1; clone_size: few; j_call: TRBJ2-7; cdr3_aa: CSAHTGQVYEQYF; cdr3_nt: TGCAGTGCCCACACGGGACAGGTCTACGAGCAGTACTTC
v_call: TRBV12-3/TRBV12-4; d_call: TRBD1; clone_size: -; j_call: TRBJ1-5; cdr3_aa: CASTAGGPDQPQHF; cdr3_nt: TGTGCCAGCACGGCAGGGGGGCCGGATCAGCCCCAGCATTTT
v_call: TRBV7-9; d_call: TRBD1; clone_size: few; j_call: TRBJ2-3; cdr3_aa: CASSEGQGITDTQYF; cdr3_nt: TGTGCCAGCAGCGAGGGACAGGGTATCACAGATACGCAGTATTTT
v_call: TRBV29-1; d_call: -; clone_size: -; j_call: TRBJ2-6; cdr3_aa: CSAGVSSGANVLTF; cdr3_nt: TGCAGCGCTGGGGTGTCCTCTGGGGCCAACGTCCTGACTTTC
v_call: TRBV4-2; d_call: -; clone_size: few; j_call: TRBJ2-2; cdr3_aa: CASSGGPGGNMGELFF; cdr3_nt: TGTGCCAGCAGCGGGGGGCCAGGGGGAAACATGGGGGAGCTGTTTTTT